These 21 T cell receptor beta chains were all obtained from the same sample, sequenced in a study of spatial heterogeneity in lung cancer. Time point in this sample: sample taken at primary tumor resection. The authors sequenced whole RNA from tumor, nontumor lung or frozen PBMC without sorting. TCRdb ran MiXCR on the 5' RACE reads and lists one entry per CDR3 protein. The sample contains about 48,000 distinct CDR3 sequences, over 4.5% of which appear only once. The input for sequencing was PBMCs, taken at surgery. Receptors originate from a male donor with early-stage non-small cell lung cancer.

This rearrangement joins TRBV7-6 to TRBJ2-5, with 11 bases matching TRBD2. Germline values: CDR1 SGHVS, CDR2 FNYEAQ. J lost 4 bases, V lost 1 base, and 8 bases had no gene match. The CDR3 covers 17 residues. CDR3 DNA sequence: TGTGCCAGCAGCTTAGAGCTCCCTAGCGGGAGGTCAGAGACCCAGTACTTC. Its protein is CASSLELPSGRSETQYF.

The table lists this clonotype with many counts. This chain links TRBV10-3 with TRBJ1-2, with TRBD1 matching over 8 bases. The length of the CDR3 is 15 residues. Germline V lookup: CDR1 ENHRY, CDR2 SYGVKD. V lost 7 bases, J lost 2 bases, and 9 bases stayed unmatched. CDR3 in DNA: TGTGCCATCACCCAGGACAGGGATGGGAACTATGGCTACACCTTC. Its translation: CAITQDRDGNYGYTF.

At least ten counts were recorded for this clonotype. The chain employs TRBV4-1 and TRBJ1-3; the match to TRBD1 covers 11 bases. V trimming: 1 base; J trimming: 2 bases; junction bases outside the gene matches: 4. Germline-derived CDR1 and CDR2 are MGHRA and YSYEKL. The CDR3 length is 17 residues. The CDR3 DNA follows: TGCGCCAGCAGCCAAGCCCGGGACAGGGGGGCTGGAAACACCATATATTTT. Residues: CASSQARDRGAGNTIYF.

This clonotype was picked up many times. The chain uses TRBV4-1 and TRBJ2-3; 14 bases fit TRBD2. V lost 2 bases and J lost 5; bases outside the gene matches: 9. Germline CDR1 MGHRA, CDR2 YSYEKL. The CDR3 runs 18 residues. As DNA, the CDR3 is TGCGCCAGCAGCCAAAGACTAGCGGGAGGGCCTTTCGAAGATACGCAGTATTTT. Translated, it gives CASSQRLAGGPFEDTQYF.

There are many counts of this clonotype. The chain links TRBV7-8 to TRBJ2-1; 7 bases are shared with TRBD1. V gave up 8 bases and J gave up 0 bases; unmatched junction bases: 7. This CDR3 contains 15 residues. Germline CDR1 and CDR2: SGHVS and FQNEAQ. CDR3 sequence (DNA): TGTGCCAGCTCCTCCAGGGGGTACTCCTACAATGAGCAGTTCTTC. Translated, it gives CASSSRGYSYNEQFF.

Of note for this clonotype: This may stem from a read error, because a much larger clone lies one nucleotide away. The chain uses TRBV6-4 and TRBJ2-7; weak D call: TRBD1 (5 bases). Deletions cut 8 bases from V and 8 bases from J, with 19 bases between. Germline V lookup: CDR1 MRHNA, CDR2 SNTAGT. The CDR3 is 13 residues long. CDR3 sequence reads: CASLGGSKDKQYF. CDR3 nucleotide sequence: TGTGCCAGCCTAGGCGGCTCTAAGGACAAGCAGTACTTC.

This clonotype was recorded at least ten times. V is TRBV19 and J is TRBJ2-3; unclear D gene. The V and J ends lost 0 bases and 1 base respectively, with 5 bases between them. The V gene's germline CDR1 is LNHDA and CDR2 SQIVND (reference sequence). CDR3 length equals 14 residues. The CDR3 DNA sequence: TGTGCCAGTAGTATAGACGGACGCACAGATACGCAGTATTTT. This codes for CASSIDGRTDTQYF.

This clonotype came up many times. The chain joins TRBV7-8 to TRBJ2-3; D is possibly TRBD2 (5 bases). In germline, CDR1 is SGHVS, CDR2 FQNEAQ. CDR3 length: 13 amino acids. The V end lost 3 bases, the J end lost 3 bases, and 7 bases lay between the germline ends. DNA for the CDR3: TGTGCCAGCAGCTTGAGGGAGACAGATACGCAGTATTTT. Its translation: CASSLRETDTQYF.

This clonotype was detected many times. The CDR3, as DNA: TGCGCCAGCAGCTCCGGGACAGGGGATTCCGGGGAGCTGTTTTTT. This gives the protein CASSSGTGDSGELFF. This chain links TRBV5-1 with TRBJ2-2, with TRBD1 identical over 10 bases. CDR1 and CDR2 (germline): SGHRS, YFSETQ. J was trimmed by 6 bases and V by 3 bases; bases with no gene match: 5. The CDR3 sequence is 15 residues long.

Ten or more counts support this clonotype. V gene TRBV11-2 combines with J gene TRBJ2-7; unclear D gene. Germline CDR1 SGHAT, CDR2 FQNNGV. The CDR3 is 13 residues long. The V and J ends lost 1 base and 4 bases respectively, with 8 bases between them. The CDR3 nucleotides are TGTGCCAGCAGCTTAGGGTCAGCATACGAGCAGTACTTC. This translates into CASSLGSAYEQYF.

This clonotype was recorded at least ten times. V gene TRBV7-2 combines with J gene TRBJ1-1; D remains ambiguous. This CDR3 has 13 amino acids. Germline CDR1 SGHTA, CDR2 FQGNSA. V was pared by 3 bases and J by 1 base, with 6 bases between. CDR3 sequence (DNA): TGTGCCAGCAGCTTCCCAGGGAACACTGAAGCTTTCTTT. Residues: CASSFPGNTEAFF.

This clonotype came up many times. This sequence joins TRBV10-3 and TRBJ2-7; 8 nucleotides align to TRBD1. Germline V gene data show CDR1 as ENHRY and CDR2 as SYGVKD. The CDR3 has 16 residues. V lost 4 bases to trimming and J lost 2 bases; unmatched junction nucleotides: 10. CDR3 residues: CAISADGQGLPYEQYF. The CDR3 DNA is TGTGCCATCAGTGCGGACGGACAGGGCCTCCCCTACGAGCAGTACTTC.

This clonotype was counted many times. The chain couples TRBV27 to TRBJ1-5; possibly TRBD1 for D (6 bases). V was pared by 5 bases and J by 2 bases, with 13 bases between. The CDR3 has 15 amino acids. CDR1 MNHEY and CDR2 SMNVEV come from the germline V gene (reference sequence). The CDR3 DNA is TGTGCCAGCAGTCCGGCTGGGGGCGGCAATCAGCCCCAGCATTTT. Translated, it gives CASSPAGGGNQPQHF.

This clonotype has a count of ten or more. The chain combines TRBV4-2 with TRBJ2-3; D remains ambiguous. This CDR3 region has 14 residues. V was pared by 3 bases and J by 1 base, with 8 bases between. The germline CDR1 and CDR2 sequences are LGHNA and YNFKEQ. As DNA, the CDR3 is TGTGCCAGCAGCCAGATGGGCGGCACAGATACGCAGTATTTT. Translation gives CASSQMGGTDTQYF.

This clonotype was picked up many times. V gene TRBV29-1 combines with J gene TRBJ2-5; tentative D call: TRBD1 (6 bases). Deletions cut 7 bases from V and 2 bases from J, with 14 bases between. Per germline, CDR1 SQVTM and CDR2 ANQGSEA. The CDR3 length is 13 residues. The CDR3 nucleotides read TGCAGCGCATGGACAGTTTTACAAGAGACCCAGTACTTC. It specifies CSAWTVLQETQYF.

This clonotype has ten or more counts. One junction end does not reproduce the germline sequence, and a read error may be involved. The gene calls are TRBV6-6 and TRBJ1-1; D is undetermined. CDR3 length: 11 residues. Germline CDR1 reads MNHNY; CDR2 reads SVGAGI (reference sequence). Here the CDR3 DNA reads TGTGCCAGCAGGCGGAACGCTGAAGCTTTCTTT. Translation: CASRRNAEAFF.

This clonotype was seen only a few times. The rearrangement joins TRBV18 to TRBJ2-5; 8 bases line up with TRBD2. The CDR3 totals 15 residues. From germline, CDR1 is KGHSH and CDR2 LQKENI. V gave up 2 bases and J gave up 0 bases; unmatched junction bases: 2. The CDR3 reads CASSPRTSHQETQYF. CDR3 DNA: TGTGCCAGCTCACCAAGGACTAGCCACCAAGAGACCCAGTACTTC.

This clonotype appeared many times. The rearrangement joins TRBV29-1 to TRBJ1-4; 7 positions match TRBD1. Germline CDR1 SQVTM, CDR2 ANQGSEA. The length of the CDR3 is 12 residues. After removal of 7 bases from V and 7 bases from J, the junction contained 6 bases not matched to a gene. The CDR3 DNA is TGCAGCGCCACAGGGGTTGGTGAAAAACTGTTTTTT. This encodes CSATGVGEKLFF.

This clonotype was picked up many times. The rearrangement joins TRBV20-1 to TRBJ2-7; possible D gene TRBD1, 5 bases. V dropped 5 bases and J dropped 3 bases, with 14 bases sitting between them. The CDR3 has 13 amino acids. The germline V gene encodes CDR1 DFQATT and CDR2 SNEGSKA (reference sequence). The CDR3 nucleotides read TGCAGTGCTCCACAAATAGACAGCTACGAGCAGTACTTC. It specifies CSAPQIDSYEQYF.

This chain connects TRBV19 to TRBJ1-2; D might be TRBD1 (5 bases). Germline lookup yields CDR1 LNHDA and CDR2 SQIVND (reference sequence). Trimming took off 6 bases at V and 0 bases at J, with 17 bases between the two ends. The CDR3 totals 16 residues. CDR3 residues: CASSRRGDEANYGYTF. The CDR3 region has the DNA TGTGCCAGTAGCCGAAGGGGTGACGAAGCTAACTATGGCTACACCTTC.

This clonotype was detected many times. This sequence joins TRBV12-3 or TRBV12-4 and TRBJ1-2; possible D gene TRBD1, 6 bases. The CDR3 has 10 residues. V lost 5 bases and J 14 bases, leaving 12 bases between the germline ends. The CDR3 reads CASSHREVTF. The CDR3 DNA sequence: TGTGCCAGCAGTCACAGGGAGGTAACCTTC.